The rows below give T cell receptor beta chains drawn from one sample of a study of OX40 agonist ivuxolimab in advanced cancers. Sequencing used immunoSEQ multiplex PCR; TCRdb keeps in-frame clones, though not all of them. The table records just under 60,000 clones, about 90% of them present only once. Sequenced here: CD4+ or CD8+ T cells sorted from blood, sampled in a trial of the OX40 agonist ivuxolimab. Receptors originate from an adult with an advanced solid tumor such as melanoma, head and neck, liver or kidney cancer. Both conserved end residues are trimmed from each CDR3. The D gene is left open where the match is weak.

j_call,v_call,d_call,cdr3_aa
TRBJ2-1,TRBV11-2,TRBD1,ASSPYTGGVPHEQF
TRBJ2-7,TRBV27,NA,ASSFGRTYEQY
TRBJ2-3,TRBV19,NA,ASNRWAERTDTQY
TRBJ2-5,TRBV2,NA,ASSEELGSETQY
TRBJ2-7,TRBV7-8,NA,ASSLGVREVYEQY
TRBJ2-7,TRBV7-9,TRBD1,ASSEPGQGANEQY
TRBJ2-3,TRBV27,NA,ASSYTTGLGDTQY
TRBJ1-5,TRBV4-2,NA,ASSQDVGGVQPQH
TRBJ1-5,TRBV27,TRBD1,ASSPRDRGDQPQH
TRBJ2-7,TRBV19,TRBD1,ASSIVWTAQGVEQY
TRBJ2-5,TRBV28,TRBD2,ASSLGGVGSQTQY
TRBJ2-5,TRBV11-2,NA,ASRTAGARETQY
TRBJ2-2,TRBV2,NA,ASSEPRRGANTGELF
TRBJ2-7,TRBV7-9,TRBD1,ASSLGDSWTYEQY
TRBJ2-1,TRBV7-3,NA,ASSRGLSSYNEQF
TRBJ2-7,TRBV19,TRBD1,ASSPSADRGLYEQY
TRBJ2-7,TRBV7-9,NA,ASSPAEGGSYEQY
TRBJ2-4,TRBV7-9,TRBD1,ASSGAEGAGNIQY